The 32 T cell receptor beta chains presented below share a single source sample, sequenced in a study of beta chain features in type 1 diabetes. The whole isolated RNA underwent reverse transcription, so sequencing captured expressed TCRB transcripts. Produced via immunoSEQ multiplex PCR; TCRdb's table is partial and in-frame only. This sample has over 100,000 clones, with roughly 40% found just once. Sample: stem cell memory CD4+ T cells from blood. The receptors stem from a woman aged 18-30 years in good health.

The CDR3 coding sequence is TGTGCCAGCTCAGGGCCAGGGGATGATGGCTACACCTTC. This translates into CASSGPGDDGYTF. The chain employs TRBV18 and TRBJ1-2, with D perhaps matching TRBD1 (6 bases). The CDR3 runs 13 residues. Germline values: CDR1 KGHSH, CDR2 LQKENI. The V end was cut by 5 bases, the J end by 6 bases, with 13 bases between.

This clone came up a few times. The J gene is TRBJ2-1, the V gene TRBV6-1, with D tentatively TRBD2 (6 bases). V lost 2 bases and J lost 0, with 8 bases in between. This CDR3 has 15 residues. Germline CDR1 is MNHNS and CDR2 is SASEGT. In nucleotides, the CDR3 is TGTGCCAGCAGTGAACAGGGACTCTCCTACAATGAGCAGTTCTTC. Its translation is CASSEQGLSYNEQFF.

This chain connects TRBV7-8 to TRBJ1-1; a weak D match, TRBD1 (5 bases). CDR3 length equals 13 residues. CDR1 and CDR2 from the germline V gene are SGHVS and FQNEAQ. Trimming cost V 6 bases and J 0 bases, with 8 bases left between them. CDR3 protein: CASRPGLNTEAFF. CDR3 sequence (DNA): TGTGCCAGCAGACCAGGGTTGAACACTGAAGCTTTCTTT.

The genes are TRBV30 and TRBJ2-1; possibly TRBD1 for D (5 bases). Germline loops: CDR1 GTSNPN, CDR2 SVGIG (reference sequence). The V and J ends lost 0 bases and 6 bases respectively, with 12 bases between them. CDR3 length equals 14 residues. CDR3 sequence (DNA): TGTGCCTGGAGTGTAGTCCCAGGGTCCAATGAGCAGTTCTTC. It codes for CAWSVVPGSNEQFF.

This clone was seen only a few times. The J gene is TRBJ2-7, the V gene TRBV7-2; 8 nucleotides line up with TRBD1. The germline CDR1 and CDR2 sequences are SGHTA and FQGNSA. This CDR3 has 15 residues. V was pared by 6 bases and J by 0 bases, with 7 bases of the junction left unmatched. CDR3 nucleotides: TGTGCCAGCAGATTCAGGGGGCTGAGCTCCTACGAGCAGTACTTC. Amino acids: CASRFRGLSSYEQYF.

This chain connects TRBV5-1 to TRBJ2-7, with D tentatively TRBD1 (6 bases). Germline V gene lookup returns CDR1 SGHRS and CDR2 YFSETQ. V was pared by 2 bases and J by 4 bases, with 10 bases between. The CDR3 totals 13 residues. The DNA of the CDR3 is TGCGCCAGCAGCTTCCAGGGGATTTACGAGCAGTACTTC. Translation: CASSFQGIYEQYF.

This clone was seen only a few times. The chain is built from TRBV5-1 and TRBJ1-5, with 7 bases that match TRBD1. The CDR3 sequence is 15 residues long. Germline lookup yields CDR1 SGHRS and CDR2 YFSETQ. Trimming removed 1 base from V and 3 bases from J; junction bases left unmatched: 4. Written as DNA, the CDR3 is TGCGCCAGCAGCTTGACAGGGGTGGTCAATCAGCCCCAGCATTTT. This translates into CASSLTGVVNQPQHF.

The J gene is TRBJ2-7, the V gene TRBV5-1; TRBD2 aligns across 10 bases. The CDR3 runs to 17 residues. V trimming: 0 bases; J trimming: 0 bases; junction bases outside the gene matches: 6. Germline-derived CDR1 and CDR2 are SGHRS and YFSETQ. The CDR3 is CASSLGKASGSSYEQYF. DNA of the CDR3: TGCGCCAGCAGCTTGGGAAAGGCTAGCGGGAGCTCCTACGAGCAGTACTTC.

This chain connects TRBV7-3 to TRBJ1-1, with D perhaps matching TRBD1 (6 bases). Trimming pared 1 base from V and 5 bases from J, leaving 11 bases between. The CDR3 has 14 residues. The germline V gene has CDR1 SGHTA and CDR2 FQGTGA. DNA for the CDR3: TGTGCCAGCAGCTTAATCGGCACAGGGACTGAAGCTTTCTTT. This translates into CASSLIGTGTEAFF.

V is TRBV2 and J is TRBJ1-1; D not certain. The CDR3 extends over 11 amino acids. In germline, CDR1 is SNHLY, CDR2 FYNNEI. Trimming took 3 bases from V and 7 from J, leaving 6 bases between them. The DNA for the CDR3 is TGTGCCAGCAGTGACTACAGTGAAGCTTTCTTT. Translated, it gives CASSDYSEAFF.

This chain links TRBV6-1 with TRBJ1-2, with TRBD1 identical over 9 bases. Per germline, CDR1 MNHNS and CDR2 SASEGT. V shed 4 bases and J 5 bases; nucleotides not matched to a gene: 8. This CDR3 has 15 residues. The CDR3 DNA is TGTGCCAGCAGTGTTGACAGGGGGATAGGGTATGGCTACACCTTC. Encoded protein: CASSVDRGIGYGYTF.

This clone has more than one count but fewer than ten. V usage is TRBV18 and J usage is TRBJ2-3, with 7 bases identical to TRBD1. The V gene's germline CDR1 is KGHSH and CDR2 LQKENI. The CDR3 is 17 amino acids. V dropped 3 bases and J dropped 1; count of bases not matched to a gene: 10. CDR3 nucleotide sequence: TGTGCCAGCTCACCCGTCGGGCCCGGACAGGGCACAGATACGCAGTATTTT. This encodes CASSPVGPGQGTDTQYF. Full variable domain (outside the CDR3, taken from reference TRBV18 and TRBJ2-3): NAGVMQNPRHLVRRRGQEARLRCSPMKGHSHVYWYRQLPEEGLKFMVYLQKENIIDESGMPKERFSAEFPKEGPSILRIQQVVRGDSAAYFCASSPVGPGQGTDTQYFGPGTRLTVL.

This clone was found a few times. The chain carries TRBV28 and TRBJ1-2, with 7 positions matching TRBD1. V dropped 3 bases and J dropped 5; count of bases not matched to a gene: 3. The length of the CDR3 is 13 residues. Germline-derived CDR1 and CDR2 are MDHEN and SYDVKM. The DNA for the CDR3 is TGTGCCAGCAGTTTGGGCAGGGGGTATGGCTACACCTTC. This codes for CASSLGRGYGYTF.

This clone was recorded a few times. DNA for the CDR3: TGTGCCAGCAGCTTAGGGGCTAGCGGGAGTTACAATGAGCAGTTCTTC. This codes for CASSLGASGSYNEQFF. This rearrangement joins TRBV7-2 to TRBJ2-1; the match to TRBD2 covers 10 bases. CDR1 and CDR2 (germline): SGHTA, FQGNSA. V shed 1 base, J shed 4 bases, and the junction held 4 bases outside the gene matches. The CDR3 runs to 16 residues.

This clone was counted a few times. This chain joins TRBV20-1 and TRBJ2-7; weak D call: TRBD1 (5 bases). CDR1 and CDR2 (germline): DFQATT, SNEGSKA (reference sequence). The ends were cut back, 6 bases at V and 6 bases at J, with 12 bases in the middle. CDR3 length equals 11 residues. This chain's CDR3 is CSADRPGEQYF. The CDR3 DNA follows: TGCAGTGCCGACAGACCCGGCGAGCAGTACTTC.

The CDR3 spells CASGLAGGPNEQFF. CDR3 sequence (DNA): TGTGCTAGTGGATTAGCGGGAGGTCCTAATGAGCAGTTCTTC. The chain is built from TRBV12-5 and TRBJ2-1, with 10 nucleotides matching TRBD2. The CDR3 is made up of 14 amino acids. Unmatched junction bases numbered 6, after V lost 6 bases and J lost 7 bases. CDR1 LGHNT and CDR2 FRNRAP come from the germline V gene.

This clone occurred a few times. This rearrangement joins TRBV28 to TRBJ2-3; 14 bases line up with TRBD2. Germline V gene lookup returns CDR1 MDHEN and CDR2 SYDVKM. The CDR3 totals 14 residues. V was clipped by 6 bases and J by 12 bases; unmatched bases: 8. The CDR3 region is CASSAPGLAGVQYF. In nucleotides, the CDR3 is TGTGCCAGCAGCGCCCCGGGACTAGCGGGAGTACAGTATTTT.

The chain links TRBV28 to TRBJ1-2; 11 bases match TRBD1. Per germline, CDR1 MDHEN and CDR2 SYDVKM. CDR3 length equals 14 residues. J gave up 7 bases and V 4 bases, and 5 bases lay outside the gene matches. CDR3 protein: CASSWTGGAFGYTF. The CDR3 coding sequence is TGTGCCAGCAGTTGGACAGGGGGCGCGTTTGGCTACACCTTC.

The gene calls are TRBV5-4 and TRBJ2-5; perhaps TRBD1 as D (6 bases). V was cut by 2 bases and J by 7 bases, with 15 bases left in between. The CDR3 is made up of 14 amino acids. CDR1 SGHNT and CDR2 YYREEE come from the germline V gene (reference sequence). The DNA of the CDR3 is TGTGCCAGCAGCTTTTGGTCAGCACAGGGGACCCAGTACTTC. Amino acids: CASSFWSAQGTQYF.

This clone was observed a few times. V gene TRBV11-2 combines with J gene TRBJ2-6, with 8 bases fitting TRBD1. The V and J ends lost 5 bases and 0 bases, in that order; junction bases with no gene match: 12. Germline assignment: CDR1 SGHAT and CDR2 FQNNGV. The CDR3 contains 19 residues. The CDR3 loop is CASSPNFGQGSSGANVLTF. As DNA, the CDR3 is TGTGCCAGCAGCCCGAACTTCGGACAGGGATCCTCTGGGGCCAACGTCCTGACTTTC.

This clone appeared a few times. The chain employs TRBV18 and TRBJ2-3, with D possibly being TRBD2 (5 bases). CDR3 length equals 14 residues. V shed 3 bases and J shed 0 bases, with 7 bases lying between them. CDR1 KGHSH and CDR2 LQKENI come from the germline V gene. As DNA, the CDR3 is TGTGCCAGCTCACCCGGGATTAGCACAGATACGCAGTATTTT. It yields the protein CASSPGISTDTQYF. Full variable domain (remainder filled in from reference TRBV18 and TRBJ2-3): NAGVMQNPRHLVRRRGQEARLRCSPMKGHSHVYWYRQLPEEGLKFMVYLQKENIIDESGMPKERFSAEFPKEGPSILRIQQVVRGDSAAYFCASSPGISTDTQYFGPGTRLTVL.

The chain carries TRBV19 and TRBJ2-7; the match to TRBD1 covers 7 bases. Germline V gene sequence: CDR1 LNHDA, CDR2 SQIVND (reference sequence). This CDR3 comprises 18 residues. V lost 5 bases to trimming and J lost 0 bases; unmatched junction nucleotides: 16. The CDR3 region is CASSPSAPAQGYSYEQYF. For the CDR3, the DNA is TGTGCCAGTAGTCCTTCCGCTCCCGCACAGGGGTACTCCTACGAGCAGTACTTC.

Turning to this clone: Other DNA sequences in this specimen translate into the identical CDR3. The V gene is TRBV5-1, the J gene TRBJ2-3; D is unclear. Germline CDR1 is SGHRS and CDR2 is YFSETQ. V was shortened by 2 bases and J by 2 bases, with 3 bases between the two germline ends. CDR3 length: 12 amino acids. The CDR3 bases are TGCGCCAGCAGCTTCGTCACAGATACGCAGTATTTT. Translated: CASSFVTDTQYF.

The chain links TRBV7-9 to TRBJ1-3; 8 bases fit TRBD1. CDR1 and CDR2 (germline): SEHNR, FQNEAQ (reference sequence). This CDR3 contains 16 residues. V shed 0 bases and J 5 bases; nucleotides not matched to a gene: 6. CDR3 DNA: TGTGCCAGCAGCTTAGCTGCAGGGGGCCCCAGAAACACCATATATTTT. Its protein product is CASSLAAGGPRNTIYF.

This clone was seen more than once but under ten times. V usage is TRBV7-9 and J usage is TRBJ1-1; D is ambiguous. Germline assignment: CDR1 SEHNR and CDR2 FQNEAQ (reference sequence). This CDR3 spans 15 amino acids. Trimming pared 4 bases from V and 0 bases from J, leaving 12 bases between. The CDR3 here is CASSSYSLVNTEAFF. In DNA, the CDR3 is TGTGCCAGCAGCTCGTACTCGTTAGTGAACACTGAAGCTTTCTTT.

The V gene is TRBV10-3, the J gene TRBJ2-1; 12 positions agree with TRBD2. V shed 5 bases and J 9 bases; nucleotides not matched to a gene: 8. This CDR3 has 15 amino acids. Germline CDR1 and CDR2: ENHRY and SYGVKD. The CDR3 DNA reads TGTGCCATCAGTACCCGACTAGCGGGAGACGGTGAGCAGTTCTTC. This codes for CAISTRLAGDGEQFF.

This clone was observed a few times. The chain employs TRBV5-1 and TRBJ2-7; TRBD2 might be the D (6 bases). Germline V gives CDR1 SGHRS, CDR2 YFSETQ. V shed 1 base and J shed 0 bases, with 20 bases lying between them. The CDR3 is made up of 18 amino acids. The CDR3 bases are TGCGCCAGCAGCTTGAAACCCCCTGGATGGGGGGACTCCTACGAGCAGTACTTC. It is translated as CASSLKPPGWGDSYEQYF.

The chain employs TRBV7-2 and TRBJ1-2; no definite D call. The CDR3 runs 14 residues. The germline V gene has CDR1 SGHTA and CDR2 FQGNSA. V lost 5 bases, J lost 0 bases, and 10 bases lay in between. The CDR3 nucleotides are TGTGCCAGCAGCGGCATAATCGCTAACTATGGCTACACCTTC. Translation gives CASSGIIANYGYTF.

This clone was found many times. This CDR3 is CASSSTSGRRDTQYF. The CDR3 nucleotides are TGTGCCAGCAGCTCGACTAGCGGGAGAAGAGATACGCAGTATTTT. The chain has TRBV7-9 and TRBJ2-3, with 12 bases aligning to TRBD2. Losses at the gene ends were 4 bases for V and 5 bases for J; bases not matched to a gene: 4. Germline CDR1 and CDR2: SEHNR and FQNEAQ (reference sequence). The CDR3 runs to 15 residues.

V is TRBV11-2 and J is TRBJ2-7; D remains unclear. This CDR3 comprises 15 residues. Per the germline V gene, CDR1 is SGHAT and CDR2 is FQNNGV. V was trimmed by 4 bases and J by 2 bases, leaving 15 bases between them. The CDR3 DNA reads TGTGCCAGCAGCTCCAACCGGAGAGACGCCTACGAGCAGTACTTC. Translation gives CASSSNRRDAYEQYF.

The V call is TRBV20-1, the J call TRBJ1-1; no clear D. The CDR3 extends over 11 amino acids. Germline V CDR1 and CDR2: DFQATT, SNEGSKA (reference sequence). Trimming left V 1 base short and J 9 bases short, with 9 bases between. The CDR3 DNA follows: TGCAGTGCTAGAGGAGATTATCAAGCTTTCTTT. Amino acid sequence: CSARGDYQAFF.

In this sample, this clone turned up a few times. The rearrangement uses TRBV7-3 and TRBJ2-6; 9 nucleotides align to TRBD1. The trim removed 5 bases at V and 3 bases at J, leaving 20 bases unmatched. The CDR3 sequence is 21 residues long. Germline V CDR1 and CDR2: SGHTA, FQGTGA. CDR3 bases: TGTGCCAGCAGCCCCAACTTCCGGGACAGGGTAGGCCCTGGTGGGGCCAACGTCCTGACTTTC. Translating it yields CASSPNFRDRVGPGGANVLTF.